This T cell receptor beta chain comes out of a study of T cell responses to AZD1222 COVID-19 vaccine (dated by TCRdb to 2020 to 2023). Turning to the overall study: AZD1222 recipients given second doses at about 4 weeks or at about 12 weeks were pooled, since spike-specific TCR depth and breadth were not found to differ between the two schedules. Trial participants were enrolled into age subgroups of 18-55, 56-69 and 70-plus years, which contained about 150, 28 and 57 TCR-sequenced participants, respectively. TCR sequencing was performed for approximately 240 trial participants, of whom about 200 were given two doses of AZD1222 and around 25 were given two doses of MenACWY control vaccine. Findings and caveats that apply to the study as a whole: Because no day 14 peak-response samples were available, repertoires were characterized only after the peak T cell response. The 56-69-year group was small, and its depth increase did not reach significance, likely because of low power. The vaccine-associated CD4 TCRs covered the entire spike protein, and the dominant responses fell in regions 160-218 and 743-854. Conclusions about previously exposed vaccinees are limited, since just five to seven AZD1222 recipients were seropositive for SARS-CoV-2 at baseline. After two AZD1222 doses, spike-specific TCR breadth and depth were significantly higher than at day 0 and than in MenACWY recipients. Participants were mostly white British and included more females than males, and it was suggested by the authors that clonal diversity may have been underestimated. Epitopes outside the regions mutated in the B.1.351 and B.1.1.7 variants were reportedly recognized by nearly half of the unique spike-specific TCRs.

The sample's time point, from its label and the paper: baseline before first vaccination. The vaccinee samples were drawn from two UK trials, COV001 and COV002, one of which was a single-blind randomized controlled phase 2/3 trial testing AZD1222 (ChAdOx1 nCoV-19) in healthy adults. For TCRbeta chain sequencing, PBMC samples were collected from trial participants at day 0 and at day 28 after the second dose. For this clone: Its target antigen remains unknown. No much larger clonotype is one base removed from it; base qualities were not supplied.

The CDR3 regions of human TCRbeta chains were analyzed by immunosequencing. In the original analysis: Repertoire TCRs were matched against a reference library of SARS-CoV-2-specific TCRs generated with the MIRA antigen-specificity platform. Breadth meant the fraction of unique TCRs that were SARS-CoV-2-associated, whereas depth meant the fraction of total T cells that were SARS-CoV-2-associated. Using the MIRA data, every spike-specific TCR was mapped to the spike region that the TCR reacted to and assigned to either a CD4 or a CD8 class. Log10-transformed breadth and depth values were compared by one-way ANOVA with Sidak's multiple comparisons tests. Held by TCRdb, this immuneACCESS table contains in-frame sequences only and omits some clones. Under half of the omission traces to an unresolved V gene where checked; the cause of the rest is unknown. V and J calls and clone size are given by that table; D and trimming were obtained from the DNA. For this sample there are about 88,000 clones; 92% appear just once. The ten largest clones represent 5% to 5.5% of the sample.

Sequenced material: peripheral blood, taken on day 0 of AZD1222 vaccination. This sequence was found in an adult in good health.

This receptor has the CDR3 CASSLREVVGELFF. The DNA is TGTGCCAGCAGCTTGCGGGAGGTGGTCGGGGAGCTGTTTTTT. The receptor chain draws on TRBV6-2 or TRBV6-3 and TRBJ2-2; 8 bases in the middle match TRBD2. The CDR3 has 14 amino acids, counting the end cysteine and phenylalanine. Here the CDR3 DNA is all that survives: 42 bases in frame from base 1. For this chain, trimming is 6 bases at the V end and 7 bases at the J end, and the number of junction bases without a gene match is 7. CDR1 and CDR2 were assigned from the germline V gene as MNHEY and SVGEGT.